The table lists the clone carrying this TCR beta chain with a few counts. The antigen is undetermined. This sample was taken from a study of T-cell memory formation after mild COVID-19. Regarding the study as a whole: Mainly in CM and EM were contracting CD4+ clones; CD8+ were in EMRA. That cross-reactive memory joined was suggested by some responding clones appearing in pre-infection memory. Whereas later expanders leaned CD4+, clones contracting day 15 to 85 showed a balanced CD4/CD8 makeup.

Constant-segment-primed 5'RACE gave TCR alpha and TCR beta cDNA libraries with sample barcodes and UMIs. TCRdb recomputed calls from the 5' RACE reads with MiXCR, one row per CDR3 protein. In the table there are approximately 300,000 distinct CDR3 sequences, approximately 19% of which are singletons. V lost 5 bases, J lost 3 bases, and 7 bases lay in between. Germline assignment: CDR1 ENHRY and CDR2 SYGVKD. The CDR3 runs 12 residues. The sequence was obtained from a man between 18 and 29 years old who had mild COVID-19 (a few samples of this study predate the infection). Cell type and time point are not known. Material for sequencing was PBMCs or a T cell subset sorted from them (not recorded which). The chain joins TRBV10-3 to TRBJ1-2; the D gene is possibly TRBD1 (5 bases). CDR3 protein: CAISRGDYGYTF. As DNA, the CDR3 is TGTGCCATCAGTCGGGGCGACTATGGCTACACCTTC.